A selection of T cell receptor beta chains follows, all from one sample in a study of T cells in Graves' hyperthyroidism and ophthalmopathy. MiXCR, applied by TCRdb to the multiplex PCR reads, yields one record per CDR3 protein. This table holds around 580,000 distinct CDR3 sequences, approximately 16% found once. The sample consisted of blood. The receptor source for this set is a woman aged 18-35 years with Graves' hyperthyroidism. Both conserved end residues are part of each CDR3. Each record gives: clone size, J gene, D gene, V gene, CDR3 protein, CDR3 DNA. A D gene is named only where the DNA matches it firmly. Only some rows state a clone size, as once, few, many or a class for expanded clones.

abundance: many; j_gene: TRBJ2-1; d_gene: TRBD2; v_gene: TRBV12-3/TRBV12-4; CDR3aa: CASSSRTSGTRPLGYNEQFF; CDR3nt: TGTGCCAGCAGTTCCCGGACTAGCGGGACTAGGCCCCTCGGGTACAATGAGCAGTTCTTC
abundance: many; j_gene: TRBJ2-1; d_gene: .; v_gene: TRBV7-6; CDR3aa: CASSGDRSSYNEQFF; CDR3nt: TGTGCCAGCAGCGGAGATAGGAGCTCCTACAATGAGCAGTTCTTC
abundance: few; j_gene: TRBJ2-2; d_gene: .; v_gene: TRBV20-1; CDR3aa: CSASSYPTGELFF; CDR3nt: TGCAGTGCTAGTTCCTACCCTACCGGGGAGCTGTTTTTT
abundance: many; j_gene: TRBJ1-2; d_gene: .; v_gene: TRBV6-6; CDR3aa: CASSYLGGGYTF; CDR3nt: TGTGCCAGCAGTTACCTCGGCGGTGGCTACACCTTC
abundance: many; j_gene: TRBJ1-1; d_gene: .; v_gene: TRBV12-3/TRBV12-4; CDR3aa: CASGYGEAFF; CDR3nt: TGTGCCAGCGGTTATGGTGAAGCTTTCTTT
abundance: .; j_gene: TRBJ1-2; d_gene: .; v_gene: TRBV7-9; CDR3aa: CASSLAGFQNYGYTF; CDR3nt: TGTGCCAGCAGCTTAGCAGGGTTTCAAAACTATGGCTACACCTTC
abundance: many; j_gene: TRBJ2-7; d_gene: .; v_gene: TRBV27; CDR3aa: CASSSGLLYEQYF; CDR3nt: TGTGCCAGCAGTTCAGGACTACTTTACGAGCAGTACTTC
abundance: .; j_gene: TRBJ2-5; d_gene: TRBD1; v_gene: TRBV30; CDR3aa: CASTTGVQETQYF; CDR3nt: TGTGCCTCTACCACAGGGGTCCAAGAGACCCAGTACTTC
abundance: few; j_gene: TRBJ1-1; d_gene: .; v_gene: TRBV6-1; CDR3aa: CASTARAEAFF; CDR3nt: TGTGCCTCAACCGCGAGGGCGGAAGCTTTCTTT
abundance: .; j_gene: TRBJ2-1; d_gene: TRBD1; v_gene: TRBV19; CDR3aa: CASSPHRGSISYNEQFF; CDR3nt: TGTGCCAGTAGTCCTCACAGGGGCTCAATCTCCTACAATGAGCAGTTCTTC
abundance: few; j_gene: TRBJ1-5; d_gene: .; v_gene: TRBV27; CDR3aa: CASSPLDRPNSNQPQHF; CDR3nt: TGTGCCAGCAGTCCCTTAGACAGGCCGAATAGCAATCAGCCCCAGCATTTT
abundance: few; j_gene: TRBJ1-1; d_gene: .; v_gene: TRBV2; CDR3aa: CASSEIAGVNTEAFF; CDR3nt: TGTGCCAGCAGTGAAATCGCAGGGGTGAACACTGAGGCTTTCTTT
abundance: few; j_gene: TRBJ2-3; d_gene: .; v_gene: TRBV5-8; CDR3aa: CASSLGLSRRGTQYF; CDR3nt: TGTGCCAGCAGCTTGGGCTTATCTAGGAGGGGTACGCAGTATTTT
abundance: few; j_gene: TRBJ1-6; d_gene: .; v_gene: TRBV15; CDR3aa: CATSRDLRGNSPLHF; CDR3nt: TGTGCCACCAGCAGAGATTTGAGGGGTAATTCACCCCTCCACTTT
abundance: few; j_gene: TRBJ1-5; d_gene: TRBD1; v_gene: TRBV5-5; CDR3aa: CASRPTGAGDQPQHF; CDR3nt: TGTGCCAGCAGGCCAACAGGGGCGGGAGATCAGCCCCAGCATTTT
abundance: many; j_gene: TRBJ1-1; d_gene: .; v_gene: TRBV3-1; CDR3aa: CASSPGHPNTEAFF; CDR3nt: TGTGCCAGCAGCCCAGGACACCCGAACACTGAAGCTTTCTTT
abundance: many; j_gene: TRBJ2-1; d_gene: .; v_gene: TRBV18; CDR3aa: CASSPPFGQPEQFF; CDR3nt: TGTGCCAGCTCACCACCGTTCGGACAACCAGAGCAGTTCTTC
abundance: .; j_gene: TRBJ1-2; d_gene: .; v_gene: TRBV19; CDR3aa: CASSPHTGNYGYTF; CDR3nt: TGTGCCAGTAGTCCACATACAGGGAACTATGGCTACACCTTC
abundance: few; j_gene: TRBJ2-7; d_gene: TRBD2; v_gene: TRBV29-1; CDR3aa: CSASLTSGKLYEQHF; CDR3nt: TGCAGCGCCTCGCTGACTAGCGGGAAGCTCTACGAGCAGCACTTC
abundance: once; j_gene: TRBJ2-7; d_gene: .; v_gene: TRBV20-1; CDR3aa: CSARDGSGQSSYEQYF; CDR3nt: TGCAGTGCTAGAGATGGTAGCGGTCAAAGCTCCTACGAGCAGTACTTC
abundance: .; j_gene: TRBJ2-1; d_gene: .; v_gene: TRBV20-1; CDR3aa: CSARDRDKSYNEQFF; CDR3nt: TGCAGTGCTAGAGATAGGGACAAGTCCTACAATGAGCAGTTCTTC
abundance: many; j_gene: TRBJ2-5; d_gene: .; v_gene: TRBV3-1; CDR3aa: CASSRVRETQYF; CDR3nt: TGTGCCAGCAGCCGCGTCCGGGAGACCCAGTACTTC
abundance: many; j_gene: TRBJ2-7; d_gene: TRBD2; v_gene: TRBV20-1; CDR3aa: CSARDAGSSGSDEQYF; CDR3nt: TGCAGTGCTAGAGATGCCGGTAGTAGCGGGAGCGACGAGCAGTACTTC
abundance: .; j_gene: TRBJ2-7; d_gene: .; v_gene: TRBV5-1; CDR3aa: CASRFGQGPFGEQYF; CDR3nt: TGCGCCAGCAGGTTTGGGCAGGGCCCCTTTGGGGAGCAGTACTTC
abundance: few; j_gene: TRBJ1-5; d_gene: .; v_gene: TRBV4-3; CDR3aa: CASSQVVGGVQPQHF; CDR3nt: TGCGCCAGCAGCCAAGTCGTTGGGGGTGTTCAGCCCCAGCATTTT
abundance: few; j_gene: TRBJ1-6; d_gene: .; v_gene: TRBV2; CDR3aa: CASSVAGNNSPPHF; CDR3nt: TGTGCCAGCAGTGTCGCAGGGAATAATTCACCCCCCCACTTT
abundance: .; j_gene: TRBJ2-1; d_gene: .; v_gene: TRBV5-1; CDR3aa: CASSLVAGAGYNEQFF; CDR3nt: TGCGCCAGCAGCTTGGTAGCAGGGGCGGGGTACAATGAGCAGTTCTTC
abundance: many; j_gene: TRBJ2-7; d_gene: TRBD2; v_gene: TRBV20-1; CDR3aa: CSATGREPYEQYF; CDR3nt: TGCAGTGCTACTGGGAGGGAGCCCTACGAGCAGTACTTC
abundance: few; j_gene: TRBJ2-2; d_gene: .; v_gene: TRBV10-1; CDR3aa: CASSERRFGTGELFF; CDR3nt: TGCGCCAGCAGTGAGAGGAGATTCGGTACCGGGGAGCTGTTTTTT
abundance: .; j_gene: TRBJ1-1; d_gene: .; v_gene: TRBV5-6; CDR3aa: CASSPHTLQENKWTLNTEAFF; CDR3nt: TGTGCCAGCAGCCCACACACATTGCAGGAAAATAAATGGACCTTGAACACTGAAGCTTTCTTT
abundance: many; j_gene: TRBJ2-3; d_gene: TRBD2; v_gene: TRBV20-1; CDR3aa: CSATELAGETDTQYF; CDR3nt: TGCAGTGCTACGGAACTAGCGGGAGAAACAGATACGCAGTATTTT
abundance: .; j_gene: TRBJ2-1; d_gene: TRBD2; v_gene: TRBV28; CDR3aa: CASSFGLAGGLIYNEQFF; CDR3nt: TGTGCCAGCAGTTTTGGACTAGCGGGAGGACTAATCTACAATGAGCAGTTCTTC
abundance: .; j_gene: TRBJ1-5; d_gene: TRBD1; v_gene: TRBV6-2/TRBV6-3; CDR3aa: CASSSFGQGLNQPQHF; CDR3nt: TGTGCCAGCAGTTCCTTCGGACAGGGATTAAATCAGCCCCAGCATTTT
abundance: many; j_gene: TRBJ1-5; d_gene: .; v_gene: TRBV16; CDR3aa: CASSQPDGDNQPQHF; CDR3nt: TGTGCCAGCAGCCAACCCGACGGTGACAATCAGCCCCAGCATTTT
abundance: .; j_gene: TRBJ2-5; d_gene: TRBD2; v_gene: TRBV7-3; CDR3aa: CASSLTPTSGIETQYF; CDR3nt: TGTGCCAGCAGCTTGACCCCGACTAGCGGTATAGAGACCCAGTACTTC
abundance: few; j_gene: TRBJ2-2; d_gene: TRBD1; v_gene: TRBV5-1; CDR3aa: CASSLLQGPGELFF; CDR3nt: TGCGCCAGCAGCTTACTACAGGGGCCCGGGGAGCTGTTTTTT
abundance: once; j_gene: TRBJ2-5; d_gene: .; v_gene: TRBV5-1; CDR3aa: CASSLAGRATGETQYF; CDR3nt: TGCGCCAGCAGCTTGGCGGGCCGAGCGACCGGGGAGACCCAGTACTTC
abundance: .; j_gene: TRBJ1-2; d_gene: .; v_gene: TRBV9; CDR3aa: CASSADSYYYGYTF; CDR3nt: TGTGCCAGCAGCGCGGACAGCTATTACTATGGCTACACCTTC
abundance: .; j_gene: TRBJ2-3; d_gene: TRBD2; v_gene: TRBV5-6; CDR3aa: CASSEGLAGRYRDTQYF; CDR3nt: TGTGCCAGCAGCGAGGGACTAGCGGGACGGTATAGGGATACGCAGTATTTT
abundance: .; j_gene: TRBJ2-7; d_gene: TRBD1; v_gene: TRBV18; CDR3aa: CASSRRTGTGVYEQYF; CDR3nt: TGTGCCAGCTCACGCCGGACCGGGACAGGGGTTTACGAGCAGTACTTC
abundance: .; j_gene: TRBJ2-7; d_gene: .; v_gene: TRBV27; CDR3aa: CASSKPPGTQGEQYF; CDR3nt: TGTGCCAGCAGTAAACCTCCCGGGACTCAGGGGGAGCAGTACTTC
abundance: .; j_gene: TRBJ1-2; d_gene: TRBD1; v_gene: TRBV20-1; CDR3aa: CSARRPDRVGGYTF; CDR3nt: TGCAGTGCTAGGCGCCCCGACAGGGTTGGTGGCTACACCTTC
abundance: many; j_gene: TRBJ2-5; d_gene: .; v_gene: TRBV29-1; CDR3aa: CSARWWGETQYF; CDR3nt: TGCAGCGCCCGATGGTGGGGGGAGACCCAGTACTTC
abundance: many; j_gene: TRBJ2-4; d_gene: TRBD2; v_gene: TRBV12-3/TRBV12-4; CDR3aa: CASSSLTSGGLAKNIQYF; CDR3nt: TGTGCCAGCAGTTCGTTGACTAGCGGGGGATTAGCCAAAAACATTCAGTACTTC